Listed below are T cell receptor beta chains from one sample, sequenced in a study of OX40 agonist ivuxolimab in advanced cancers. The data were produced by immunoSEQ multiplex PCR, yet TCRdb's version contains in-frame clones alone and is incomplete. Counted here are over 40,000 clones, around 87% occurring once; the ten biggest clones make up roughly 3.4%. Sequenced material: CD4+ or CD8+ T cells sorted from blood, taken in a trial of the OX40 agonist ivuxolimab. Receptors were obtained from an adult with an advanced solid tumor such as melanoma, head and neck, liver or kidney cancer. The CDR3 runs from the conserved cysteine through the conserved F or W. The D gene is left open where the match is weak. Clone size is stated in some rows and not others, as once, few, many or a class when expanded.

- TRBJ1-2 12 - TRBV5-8 TGTGCCAGCAGCTTAACTGCCTATGGCTACACCTTC CASSLTAYGYTF
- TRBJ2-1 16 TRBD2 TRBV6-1 TGTGCCAGCAGTGAAAGGGGTACTAGCGCATACAATGAGCAGTTCTTC CASSERGTSAYNEQFF
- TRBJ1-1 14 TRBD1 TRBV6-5 TGTGCCAGCAGATTGCCAGAGGGGGCTGGTGAAGCTTTCTTT CASRLPEGAGEAFF
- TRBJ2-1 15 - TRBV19 TGTGCCAGTAGTATAGTGCGGGGAAGGAACAATGAGCAGTTCTTC CASSIVRGRNNEQFF
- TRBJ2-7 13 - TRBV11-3 TGTGCCAGCAGCTCCCCACCCGGGGACGAGCAGTACTTC CASSSPPGDEQYF
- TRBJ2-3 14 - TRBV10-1 TGCGCCAGCAGTGGGACCGAAGGGGCAGATACGCAGTATTTT CASSGTEGADTQYF
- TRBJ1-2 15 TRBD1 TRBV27 TGTGCCAGCAGCCTAAGGGGACAGGGGGACTATGGCTACACCTTC CASSLRGQGDYGYTF
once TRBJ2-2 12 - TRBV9 TGTGCCAGCAGCGTTACGGCCGGGGAGCTGTTTTTT CASSVTAGELFF
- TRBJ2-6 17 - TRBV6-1 TGTGCCAGCAGTGCGGATATTCGGGGGACTGGGGCCAACGTCCTGACTTTC CASSADIRGTGANVLTF
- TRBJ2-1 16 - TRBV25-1 TGTGCCAGCAGTGACGGGAATTGGTTTTCCTACAATGAGCAGTTCTTC CASSDGNWFSYNEQFF
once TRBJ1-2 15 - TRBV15 TGTGCCACCAGGCCCCTAGGGGTGCGCAGCTATGGCTACACCTTC CATRPLGVRSYGYTF
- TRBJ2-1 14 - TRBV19 TGTGCCACCGTCAAGGGGAGGTCCTACAATGAGCAGTTCTTC CATVKGRSYNEQFF
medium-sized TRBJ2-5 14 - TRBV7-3 TGTGCCAGCAGCTTGGGGGGTAGCCAAGAGACCCAGTACTTC CASSLGGSQETQYF
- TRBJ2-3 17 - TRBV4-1 TGCGCCAGCAGCCAAGATCGGGTCAGGGCCTACACAGATACGCAGTATTTT CASSQDRVRAYTDTQYF
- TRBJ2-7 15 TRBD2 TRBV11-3 TGTGCCAGCAGCTTACCAAGGCGGGAGCTTAGCGAGCAGTACTTC CASSLPRRELSEQYF
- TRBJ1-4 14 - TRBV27 TGTGCCAGCAGTTTATCGGGGGGCGCGGAAAAACTGTTTTTT CASSLSGGAEKLFF
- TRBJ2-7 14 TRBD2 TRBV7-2 TGTGCCAGCAGCTTCGGGCGGGAGCTTGGCGAGCAGTACTTC CASSFGRELGEQYF
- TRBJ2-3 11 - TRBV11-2 TGTGCCAGCACCAGCACAGATACGCAGTATTTT CASTSTDTQYF
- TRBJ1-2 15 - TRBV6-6 TGTGCCAGCAGTTACTCAGGGGCAGGGATGAATGGCTACACCTTC CASSYSGAGMNGYTF
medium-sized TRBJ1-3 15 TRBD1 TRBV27 TGTGCCAGCAGCCCAAACCGGGACAGCGGAAACACCATATATTTT CASSPNRDSGNTIYF
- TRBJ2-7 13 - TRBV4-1 TGCGCCAGCAGCCATGGATTCTCCTACGAGCAGTACTTC CASSHGFSYEQYF
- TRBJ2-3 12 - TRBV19 TGTGCCAGTAGTATTGAGCGAGATACGCAGTATTTT CASSIERDTQYF
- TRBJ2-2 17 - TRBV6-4 TGTGCCAGCAGTCTTTACGCCAGAAATATGGGGACCGGGGAGCTGTTTTTT CASSLYARNMGTGELFF
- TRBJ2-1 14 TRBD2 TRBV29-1 TGCAGCGTTAGACCCGGGAGGGCCTACAATGAGCAGTTCTTC CSVRPGRAYNEQFF
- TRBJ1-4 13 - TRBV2 TGTGCCAGCAGTGTACGGATTAATGAAAAACTGTTTTTT CASSVRINEKLFF
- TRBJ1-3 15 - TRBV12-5 TGTGCTAGTGGTCCAAAGACCACGCAGAGAAACACCATATATTTT CASGPKTTQRNTIYF